These 2 T cell receptor beta chains were sequenced from one sample in a study of OX40 agonist ivuxolimab in advanced cancers. The repertoire was sequenced with immunoSEQ multiplex PCR; TCRdb's copy has only in-frame clones and lacks some. The sample lists 6,500 to 9,000 clones, roughly 87% occurring once. The sample here was CD4+ or CD8+ T cells sorted from blood, taken in a trial of the OX40 agonist ivuxolimab. The receptors stem from an adult with an advanced solid tumor such as melanoma, head and neck, liver or kidney cancer.

The J gene is TRBJ2-7, the V gene TRBV28; weak D call: TRBD1 (6 bases). V lost 4 bases to trimming and J lost 5 bases, with 12 bases between them. Germline V lookup: CDR1 MDHEN, CDR2 SYDVKM. The CDR3 loop spans 13 amino acids. This chain's CDR3 is CASSYRARHEQYF. In DNA, the CDR3 is TGTGCCAGCAGTTACAGGGCCCGCCACGAGCAGTACTTC.

This sequence joins TRBV5-6 and TRBJ1-1, with D uncertain. The CDR3 is 14 residues long. The V and J ends lost 2 bases and 1 base respectively, with 9 bases between them. Per germline, CDR1 SGHDT and CDR2 YYEEEE. CDR3 bases: TGTGCCAGCAGCTTTCTGGCGGGGAACACTGAAGCTTTCTTT. This codes for CASSFLAGNTEAFF.